One sample yielded the 19 T cell receptor beta chains listed below, sequenced in a study of control samples from healthy donors and cancer patients. Profiling relied on immunoSEQ multiplex PCR, and the TCRdb table lists in-frame clones only, not all of them. This sample has under 450,000 clones, with approximately 92% found just once. The sequenced sample consisted of PBMCs. The receptors stem from a man aged 35-49 years with head and neck cancer.

The V call is TRBV7-2, the J call TRBJ1-6, with D possibly TRBD1 on 5 matching bases. Trimming removed 4 bases at V and 9 bases at J, with 10 bases between. The V gene's germline CDR1 is SGHTA and CDR2 FQGNSA. The CDR3 sequence is 13 residues long. The DNA for the CDR3 is TGTGCCAGCAGCTCTTCGGGGGGTTCACCCCTCCACTTT. It specifies CASSSSGGSPLHF. The full variable domain, its missing parts supplied by reference TRBV7-2 and TRBJ1-6, is GAGVSQSPSNKVTEKGKDVELRCDPISGHTALYWYRQSLGQGLEFLIYFQGNSAPDKSGLPSDRFSAERTGGSVSTLTIQRTQQEDSAVYLCASSSSGGSPLHFGNGTRLTVT.

The chain joins TRBV7-3 to TRBJ1-2, with TRBD1 matching 10 bases. Germline CDR1 is SGHTA and CDR2 is FQGTGA. The CDR3 has 14 amino acids. The junction had 4 bases not matched to a gene; V was cut back by 3 bases and J by 6 bases. In DNA form, the CDR3 reads TGTGCCAGCAGCTTGACTGGGACAGGGGATGGCTACACCTTC. It yields the protein CASSLTGTGDGYTF.

V and J are TRBV10-3 and TRBJ2-1; no definite D call. The CDR3 totals 13 residues. Trimming left V 1 base short and J 4 bases short, with 5 bases between. CDR1 and CDR2 (germline): ENHRY, SYGVKD. The chain's CDR3 is CAISEYSYNEQFF. The DNA for the CDR3 is TGTGCCATCAGTGAGTACTCTTACAATGAGCAGTTCTTC.

CDR3 region: CASSLDGAGQPQHF. The CDR3 coding sequence is TGTGCCAGCAGCTTAGACGGGGCCGGTCAGCCCCAGCATTTT. The V gene is TRBV7-2, the J gene TRBJ1-5; TRBD1 is a possible D gene (5 bases). The germline V and J ends were trimmed by 1 base and 6 bases, with 10 bases remaining between them. From germline, CDR1 is SGHTA and CDR2 FQGNSA. CDR3 length: 14 amino acids. Full variable domain (outside the CDR3, taken from reference TRBV7-2 and TRBJ1-5): GAGVSQSPSNKVTEKGKDVELRCDPISGHTALYWYRQSLGQGLEFLIYFQGNSAPDKSGLPSDRFSAERTGGSVSTLTIQRTQQEDSAVYLCASSLDGAGQPQHFGDGTRLSIL.

The chain joins TRBV6-9 to TRBJ1-1; 8 nucleotides align to TRBD1. The length of the CDR3 is 14 residues. Germline trimming cut 6 bases from V and 10 bases from J; bases unmatched to any gene: 13. Germline V gene sequence: CDR1 MNHGY, CDR2 SVAAGI. The CDR3 sequence: CASRSEDRVDPAFF. The CDR3 nucleotides are TGTGCCAGCAGGAGCGAGGACAGGGTGGACCCAGCTTTCTTT.

The chain links TRBV9 to TRBJ2-4, with D perhaps TRBD1 (6 bases). V gave up 3 bases and J gave up 4 bases, with 20 bases separating them. The CDR3 spans 17 residues. The germline V gene has CDR1 SGDLS and CDR2 YYNGEE. The CDR3 nucleotides are TGTGCCAGCAGCGCAACCGGGACAAGGGATGGGAAAAACATTCAGTACTTC. Amino acid sequence: CASSATGTRDGKNIQYF. Full variable domain (remainder filled in from reference TRBV9 and TRBJ2-4): DSGVTQTPKHLITATGQRVTLRCSPRSGDLSVYWYQQSLDQGLQFLIQYYNGEERAKGNILERFSAQQFPDLHSELNLSSLELGDSALYFCASSATGTRDGKNIQYFGAGTRLSVL.

V is TRBV5-6 and J is TRBJ2-7; 8 positions match TRBD1. Germline assignment: CDR1 SGHDT and CDR2 YYEEEE. Trimming at V came to 4 bases and at J to 5 bases, leaving 2 bases not matched to a gene. The CDR3 consists of 12 residues. For the CDR3, the DNA is TGTGCCAGCAGCGGGACAGGTAACGAGCAGTACTTC. It translates to CASSGTGNEQYF. Full variable domain (remainder filled in from reference TRBV5-6 and TRBJ2-7): DAGVTQSPTHLIKTRGQQVTLRCSPKSGHDTVSWYQQALGQGPQFIFQYYEEEERQRGNFPDRFSGHQFPNYSSELNVNALLLGDSALYLCASSGTGNEQYFGPGTRLTVT.

The chain joins TRBV12-5 to TRBJ1-5; the D gene is possibly TRBD1 (6 bases). CDR1 LGHNT and CDR2 FRNRAP come from the germline V gene. The V end was cut by 1 base, the J end by 0 bases, with 10 bases between. The CDR3 sequence is 16 residues long. CDR3 in amino acids: CASGLGQDYSNQPQHF. For the CDR3, the DNA is TGTGCTAGTGGTTTGGGACAGGATTATAGCAATCAGCCCCAGCATTTT.

The chain has TRBV28 and TRBJ2-1; 9 bases fit TRBD2. V shed 4 bases and J 6 bases; nucleotides not matched to a gene: 13. The CDR3 spans 17 residues. The germline CDR1 and CDR2 sequences are MDHEN and SYDVKM. This CDR3 reads CASSYPLGRGGVNEQFF. Written as DNA, the CDR3 is TGTGCCAGCAGTTATCCCCTAGGGCGGGGGGGCGTCAATGAGCAGTTCTTC.

A word on this clone: The sample holds other DNA sequences that translate to the same CDR3. The rearrangement links TRBV12-3 or TRBV12-4 to TRBJ1-3; D gene ambiguous. The CDR3 extends over 13 amino acids. V gave up 6 bases and J gave up 0 bases, with 6 bases separating them. In DNA form, the CDR3 reads TGTGCCAGCAGAACCGGCTCTGGAAACACCATATATTTT. It is translated as CASRTGSGNTIYF.

V usage is TRBV4-2 and J usage is TRBJ1-2, with 8 bases matching TRBD1. In germline, CDR1 is LGHNA, CDR2 YNFKEQ. The CDR3 is 15 residues long. V lost 1 base to trimming and J lost 4 bases; unmatched junction nucleotides: 5. The CDR3 DNA follows: TGTGCCAGCAGCCAAGCGGGACAGGTTACCTATGGCTACACCTTC. Protein: CASSQAGQVTYGYTF.

This chain joins TRBV27 and TRBJ2-2, with unresolved D. The CDR3 runs to 15 residues. Germline values: CDR1 MNHEY, CDR2 SMNVEV (reference sequence). Trimming stripped 3 bases from V and 0 bases from J, with 8 bases between. CDR3 loop: CASSLNGANTGELFF. CDR3 DNA sequence: TGTGCCAGCAGTTTGAACGGAGCGAACACCGGGGAGCTGTTTTTT.

The rearrangement links TRBV18 to TRBJ1-1; D gene uncertain. The CDR3 has 15 residues. Germline CDR1 and CDR2: KGHSH and LQKENI. Deletions cut 4 bases from V and 0 bases from J, with 12 bases between. The CDR3 spells CASSRERWLNTEAFF. CDR3 nucleotide sequence: TGTGCCAGCTCACGGGAGAGGTGGTTGAACACTGAAGCTTTCTTT.

This chain uses TRBV19 with TRBJ2-7; D is perhaps TRBD2 (5 bases). Germline V gene sequence: CDR1 LNHDA, CDR2 SQIVND (reference sequence). V gave up 5 bases and J gave up 7 bases, with 15 bases separating them. The CDR3 contains 13 residues. The CDR3 coding sequence is TGTGCCAGTAGTTTTTCGGGAAATTGGGAGCAGTACTTC. Translation gives CASSFSGNWEQYF.

This clone showed up just a few times. The same CDR3 also results from other DNA sequences found in this sample. The rearrangement links TRBV15 to TRBJ2-2, with D tentatively TRBD1 (6 bases). The CDR3 contains 14 residues. Trimming removed 0 bases at V and 5 bases at J, with 7 bases between. From germline, CDR1 is LNHNV and CDR2 YYDKDF (reference sequence). Written as DNA, the CDR3 is TGTGCCACCAGCAGAGAGAGGGGGACCGGGGAGCTGTTTTTT. Its translation: CATSRERGTGELFF.

Concerning this clone itself: Additional DNA sequences in this sample encode the identical CDR3. V gene TRBV10-1 combines with J gene TRBJ1-5, with D hard to call. This CDR3 is 12 amino acids long. The germline gives CDR1 WNHNN, CDR2 SYGVQD (reference sequence). The ends were cut back, 2 bases at V and 1 base at J, with 0 bases in the middle. CDR3: CASSESNQPQHF. CDR3 sequence (DNA): TGCGCCAGCAGTGAGAGCAATCAGCCCCAGCATTTT.

The CDR3 DNA reads as TGCAGCCTCCTTTCCCAGCGGGGGGTCCCCAATGAGCAGTTCTTC. Protein: CSLLSQRGVPNEQFF. This chain uses TRBV29-1 with TRBJ2-1, with 9 bases matching TRBD2. The germline V gene has CDR1 SQVTM and CDR2 ANQGSEA. V gave up 8 bases and J gave up 6 bases; unmatched junction bases: 14. The CDR3 has 15 amino acids.

This chain links TRBV7-6 with TRBJ2-5; D unresolved. The CDR3 length is 16 residues. Germline CDR1 SGHVS, CDR2 FNYEAQ. Trimming pared 5 bases from V and 2 bases from J, leaving 18 bases between. CDR3 loop: CASSPPASSWQETQYF. DNA for the CDR3: TGTGCCAGCAGCCCCCCGGCGAGCAGTTGGCAAGAGACCCAGTACTTC. The whole variable domain, remainder taken from reference TRBV7-6 and TRBJ2-5, is GAGVSQSPRYKVTKRGQDVALRCDPISGHVSLYWYRQALGQGPEFLTYFNYEAQQDKSGLPNDRFSAERPEGSISTLTIQRTEQRDSAMYRCASSPPASSWQETQYFGPGTRLLVL.

The chain is built from TRBV7-9 and TRBJ1-4, with D uncertain. Trimming cost V 7 bases and J 2 bases, with 14 bases left between them. Germline V lookup: CDR1 SEHNR, CDR2 FQNEAQ (reference sequence). The CDR3 sequence is 15 residues long. This CDR3 is CASTLTSDTNEKLFF. The DNA of the CDR3 is TGTGCCAGCACCCTAACAAGTGACACTAATGAAAAACTGTTTTTT.